The present entry profiles one T cell receptor (beta chain) with its context. Its target is unknown. Sample-barcoded 5' priming and a J-beta primer mix drove a second PCR of 7 to 11 cycles. TCRdb recomputed calls from the 5' RACE reads with MiXCR, one row per CDR3 protein. The sample holds about 1.4 million distinct CDR3 sequences; approximately 60% are singletons and the top ten take roughly 6.3%. V lost 1 base to trimming and J lost 3 bases; unmatched junction nucleotides: 5. Germline V gene lookup returns CDR1 LGHNA and CDR2 YNFKEQ. The CDR3 consists of 15 residues. The data derive from a study of blood T cells in healthy people across ages. Turning to the study itself: Capture via template switching afforded approximately one barcoded beta molecule per two T cells.

Broader study findings: TCR beta diversity per million T cells fell roughly linearly with age.

The sequence was obtained from a man between 18 and 35 years old in good health. Material: blood. The V and J genes are TRBV4-2 and TRBJ2-7; TRBD1 agrees at 8 bases. The CDR3 region is CASSQGTGNIYEQYF. CDR3 in DNA: TGTGCCAGCAGCCAAGGGACAGGGAACATCTACGAGCAGTACTTC.